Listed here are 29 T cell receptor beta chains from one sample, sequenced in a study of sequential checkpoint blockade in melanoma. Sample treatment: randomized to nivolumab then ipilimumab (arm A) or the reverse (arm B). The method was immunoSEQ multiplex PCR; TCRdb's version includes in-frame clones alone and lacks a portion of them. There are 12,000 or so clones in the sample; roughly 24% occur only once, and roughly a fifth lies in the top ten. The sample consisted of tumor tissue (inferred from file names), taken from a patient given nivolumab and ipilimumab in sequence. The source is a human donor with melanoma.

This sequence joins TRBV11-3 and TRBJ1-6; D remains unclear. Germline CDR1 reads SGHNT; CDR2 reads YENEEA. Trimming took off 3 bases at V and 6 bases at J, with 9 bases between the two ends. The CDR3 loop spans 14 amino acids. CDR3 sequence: CASSLAVGNSPLHF. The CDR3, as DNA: TGTGCCAGCAGCTTGGCCGTCGGTAATTCACCCCTCCACTTT.

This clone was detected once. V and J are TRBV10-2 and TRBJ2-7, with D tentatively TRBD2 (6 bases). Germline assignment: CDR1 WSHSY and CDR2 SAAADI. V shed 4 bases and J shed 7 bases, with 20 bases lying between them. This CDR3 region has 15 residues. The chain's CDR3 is CASSVAREVWLEQYF. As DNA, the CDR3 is TGCGCCAGCAGTGTGGCCAGGGAGGTTTGGTTAGAGCAGTACTTC.

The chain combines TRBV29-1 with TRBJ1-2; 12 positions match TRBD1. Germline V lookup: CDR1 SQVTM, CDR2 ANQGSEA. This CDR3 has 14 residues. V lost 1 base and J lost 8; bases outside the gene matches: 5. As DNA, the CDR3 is TGCAGCGTTGAAGTAGGGACAGGGGGCGTCGGCTACACCTTC. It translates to CSVEVGTGGVGYTF.

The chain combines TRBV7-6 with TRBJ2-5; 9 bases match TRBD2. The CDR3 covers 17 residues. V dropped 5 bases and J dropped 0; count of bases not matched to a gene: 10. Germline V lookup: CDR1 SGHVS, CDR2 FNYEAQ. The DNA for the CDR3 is TGTGCCAGCAGCCCTGGACTAGCGTTGGGGTACCAAGAGACCCAGTACTTC. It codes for CASSPGLALGYQETQYF.

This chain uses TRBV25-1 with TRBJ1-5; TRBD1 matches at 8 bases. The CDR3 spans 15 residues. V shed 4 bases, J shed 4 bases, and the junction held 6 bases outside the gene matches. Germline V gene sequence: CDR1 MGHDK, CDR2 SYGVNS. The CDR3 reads CASSGKGQDNQPQHF. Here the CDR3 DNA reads TGTGCCAGCAGTGGGAAGGGACAGGATAATCAGCCCCAGCATTTT.

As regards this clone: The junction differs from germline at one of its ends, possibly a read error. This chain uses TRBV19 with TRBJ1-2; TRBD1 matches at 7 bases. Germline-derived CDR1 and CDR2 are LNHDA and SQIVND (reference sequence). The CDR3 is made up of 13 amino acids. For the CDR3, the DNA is TGTGCCAGTAACCCAACAGGGGACTACGGCTACACCTTC. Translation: CASNPTGDYGYTF.

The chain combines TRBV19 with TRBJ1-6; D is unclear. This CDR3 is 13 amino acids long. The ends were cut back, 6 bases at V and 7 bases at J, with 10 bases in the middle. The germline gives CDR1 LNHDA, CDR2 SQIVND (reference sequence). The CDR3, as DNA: TGTGCCAGTAGGGGTCCCCCGAATTCACCCCTCCACTTT. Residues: CASRGPPNSPLHF.

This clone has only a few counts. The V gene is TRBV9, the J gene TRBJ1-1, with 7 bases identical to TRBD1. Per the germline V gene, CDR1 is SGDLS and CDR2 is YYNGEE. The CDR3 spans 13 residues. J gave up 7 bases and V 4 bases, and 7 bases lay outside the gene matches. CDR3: CASSPPRDSEAFF. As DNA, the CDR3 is TGTGCCAGCAGCCCACCCCGGGACAGTGAAGCTTTCTTT.

CDR3 bases: TGTGCCATCAGTGAGTCGTGGGGGTTCTACGAGCAGTACGTC. Its protein product is CAISESWGFYEQYV. The chain couples TRBV10-3 to TRBJ2-7, with D possibly being TRBD1 or TRBD2 (5 bases each). This CDR3 is built from 14 residues. Trimming took off 0 bases at V and 3 bases at J, with 9 bases between the two ends. CDR1 and CDR2 (germline): ENHRY, SYGVKD.

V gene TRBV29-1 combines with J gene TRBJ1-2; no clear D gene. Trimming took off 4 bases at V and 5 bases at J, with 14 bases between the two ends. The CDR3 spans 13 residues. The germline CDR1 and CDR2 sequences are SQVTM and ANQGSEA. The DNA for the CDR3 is TGCAGCGTTGCCAGGTTAGACCGATATGGCTACACCTTC. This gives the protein CSVARLDRYGYTF.

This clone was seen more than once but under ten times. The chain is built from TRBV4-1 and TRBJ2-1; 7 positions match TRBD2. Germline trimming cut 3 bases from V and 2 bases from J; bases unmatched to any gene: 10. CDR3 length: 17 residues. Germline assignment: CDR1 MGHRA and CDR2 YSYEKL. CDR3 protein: CASSQSIRGGTYNEQFF. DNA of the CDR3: TGCGCCAGCAGCCAGTCTATACGCGGGGGAACCTACAATGAGCAGTTCTTC.

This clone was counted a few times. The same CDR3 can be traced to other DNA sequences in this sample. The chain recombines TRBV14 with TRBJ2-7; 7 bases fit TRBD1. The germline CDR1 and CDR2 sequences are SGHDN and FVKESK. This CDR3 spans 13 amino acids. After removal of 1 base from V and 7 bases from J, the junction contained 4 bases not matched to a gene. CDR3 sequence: CASSQVPQGEQYF. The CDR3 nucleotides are TGTGCCAGCAGCCAAGTCCCACAGGGGGAGCAGTACTTC.

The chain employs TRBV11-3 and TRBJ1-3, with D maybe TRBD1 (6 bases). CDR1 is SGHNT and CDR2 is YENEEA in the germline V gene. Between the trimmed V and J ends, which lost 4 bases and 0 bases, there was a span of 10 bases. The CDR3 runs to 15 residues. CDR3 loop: CASSSGDFSGNTIYF. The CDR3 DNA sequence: TGTGCCAGCAGCTCAGGGGATTTCTCTGGAAACACCATATATTTT. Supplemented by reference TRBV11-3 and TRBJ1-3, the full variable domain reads EAGVVQSPRYKIIEKKQPVAFWCNPISGHNTLYWYLQNLGQGPELLIRYENEEAVDDSQLPKDRFSAERLKGVDSTLKIQPAELGDSAVYLCASSSGDFSGNTIYFGEGSWLTVV.

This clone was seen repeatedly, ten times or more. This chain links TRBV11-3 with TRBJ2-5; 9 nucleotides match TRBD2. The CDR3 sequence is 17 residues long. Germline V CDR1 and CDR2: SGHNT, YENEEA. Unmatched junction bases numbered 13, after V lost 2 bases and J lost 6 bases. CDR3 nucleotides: TGTGCCAGCAGCTTACCTTTCGGGGCGGGGGGGCCCAAGACCCAGTACTTC. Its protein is CASSLPFGAGGPKTQYF.

The CDR3 loop is CASSEATGLVYEQYV. CDR3 sequence (DNA): TGTGCCAGCAGTGAGGCGACAGGGCTAGTCTACGAGCAGTACGTC. The V and J genes are TRBV6-8 and TRBJ2-7; 7 nucleotides line up with TRBD1. V dropped 5 bases and J dropped 3; count of bases not matched to a gene: 10. Germline-derived CDR1 and CDR2 are MNHGY and SAAAGT. There are 15 residues in the CDR3.

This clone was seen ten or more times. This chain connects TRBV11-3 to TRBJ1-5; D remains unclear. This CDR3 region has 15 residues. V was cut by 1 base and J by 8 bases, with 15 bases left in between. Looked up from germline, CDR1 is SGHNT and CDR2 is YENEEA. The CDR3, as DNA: TGTGCCAGCAGCTTAGGAGGGCGGGTAGTGGAGCCCCAGCATTTT. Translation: CASSLGGRVVEPQHF.

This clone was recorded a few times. The CDR3 loop reads CASREGGGMSYNEQFF. The DNA for the CDR3 is TGTGCCAGCAGGGAGGGCGGGGGGATGTCCTACAATGAGCAGTTCTTC. The V gene is TRBV6-8, the J gene TRBJ2-1; 8 nucleotides align to TRBD2. The germline V gene has CDR1 MNHGY and CDR2 SAAAGT. The length of the CDR3 is 16 residues. V lost 6 bases and J lost 1; bases outside the gene matches: 8.

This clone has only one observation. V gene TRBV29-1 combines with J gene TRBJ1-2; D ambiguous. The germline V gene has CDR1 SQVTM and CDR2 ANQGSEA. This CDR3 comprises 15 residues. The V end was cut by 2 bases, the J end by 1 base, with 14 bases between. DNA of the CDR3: TGCAGCGTTGAAAATGGGCTATCCTATAACTATGGCTACACCTTC. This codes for CSVENGLSYNYGYTF.

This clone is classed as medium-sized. The CDR3 region is CASSPGIANTEAFF. The CDR3 DNA reads TGTGCCAGTAGTCCCGGGATTGCGAACACTGAAGCTTTCTTT. The V gene is TRBV19, the J gene TRBJ1-1; D unclear. Trimming removed 5 bases from V and 1 base from J, with 11 bases in between. In germline, CDR1 is LNHDA, CDR2 SQIVND (reference sequence). The CDR3 sequence is 14 residues long.

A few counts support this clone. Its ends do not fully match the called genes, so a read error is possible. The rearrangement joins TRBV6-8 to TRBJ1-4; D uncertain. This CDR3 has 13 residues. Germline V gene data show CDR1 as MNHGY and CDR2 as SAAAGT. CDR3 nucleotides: TGTGCCATCAGTGGGGAAACCAAGGAAAAACTGTTTTTT. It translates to CAISGETKEKLFF.

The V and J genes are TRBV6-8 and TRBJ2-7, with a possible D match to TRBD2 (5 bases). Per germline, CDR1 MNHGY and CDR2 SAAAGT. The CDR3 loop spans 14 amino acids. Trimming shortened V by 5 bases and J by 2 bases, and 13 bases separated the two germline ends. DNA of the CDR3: TGTGCCAGCAGTGATATCACGGGGACCTACGAGCAGTACTTC. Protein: CASSDITGTYEQYF.

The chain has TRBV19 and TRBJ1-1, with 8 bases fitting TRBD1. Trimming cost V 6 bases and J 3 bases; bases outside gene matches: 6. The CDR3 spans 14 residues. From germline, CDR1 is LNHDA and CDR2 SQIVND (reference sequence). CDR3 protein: CASRLQGAHTEAFF. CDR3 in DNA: TGTGCCAGTAGATTGCAGGGGGCTCACACTGAAGCTTTCTTT.

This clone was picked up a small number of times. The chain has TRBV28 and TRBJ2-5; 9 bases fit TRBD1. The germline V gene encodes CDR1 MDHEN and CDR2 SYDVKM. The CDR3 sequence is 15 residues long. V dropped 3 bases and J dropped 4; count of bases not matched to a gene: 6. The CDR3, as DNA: TGTGCCAGCAGTTTCTGGGACAGGGCGCGAGAGACCCAGTACTTC. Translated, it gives CASSFWDRARETQYF.

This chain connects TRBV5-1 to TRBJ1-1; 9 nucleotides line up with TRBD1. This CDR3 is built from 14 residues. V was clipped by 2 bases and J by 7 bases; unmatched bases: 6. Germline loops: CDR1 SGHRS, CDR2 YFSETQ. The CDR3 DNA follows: TGCGCCAGCAGCTTTTTACAGGGGGCGGATGAAGCTTTCTTT. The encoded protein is CASSFLQGADEAFF.

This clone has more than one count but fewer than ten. Written as DNA, the CDR3 is TGTGCCAGCTCACCAGGGGCATACATGAACACTGAAGCTTTCTTT. Protein sequence: CASSPGAYMNTEAFF. The chain is built from TRBV18 and TRBJ1-1; TRBD1 is a possible D gene (5 bases). The CDR3 loop spans 15 amino acids. Trimming removed 2 bases at V and 0 bases at J, with 10 bases between. Germline CDR1 KGHSH, CDR2 LQKENI. Looking up the rest from reference TRBV18 and TRBJ1-1 gives the full variable domain: NAGVMQNPRHLVRRRGQEARLRCSPMKGHSHVYWYRQLPEEGLKFMVYLQKENIIDESGMPKERFSAEFPKEGPSILRIQQVVRGDSAAYFCASSPGAYMNTEAFFGQGTRLTVV.

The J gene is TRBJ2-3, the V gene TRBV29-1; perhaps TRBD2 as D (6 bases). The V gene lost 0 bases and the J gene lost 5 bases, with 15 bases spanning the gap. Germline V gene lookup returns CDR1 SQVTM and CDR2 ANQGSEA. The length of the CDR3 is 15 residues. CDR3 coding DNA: TGCAGCGTTGAAGATCGCCTAGCGCTTGGAGATACGCAGTATTTT. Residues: CSVEDRLALGDTQYF.

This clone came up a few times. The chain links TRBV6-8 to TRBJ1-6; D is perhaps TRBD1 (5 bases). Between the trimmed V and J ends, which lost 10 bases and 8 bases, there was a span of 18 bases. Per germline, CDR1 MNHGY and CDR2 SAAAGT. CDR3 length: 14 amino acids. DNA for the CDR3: TGTGCCACATCCTTTGGGGGGATCGATTCACCCCTCCACTTT. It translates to CATSFGGIDSPLHF.

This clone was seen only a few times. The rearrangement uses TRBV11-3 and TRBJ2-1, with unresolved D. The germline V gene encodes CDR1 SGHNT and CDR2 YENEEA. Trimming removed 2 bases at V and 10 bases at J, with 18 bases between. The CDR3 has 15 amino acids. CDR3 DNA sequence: TGTGCCAGCAGCTTAAAACTTCCCCTTGTGAGGGAGCAGTTCTTC. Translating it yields CASSLKLPLVREQFF.

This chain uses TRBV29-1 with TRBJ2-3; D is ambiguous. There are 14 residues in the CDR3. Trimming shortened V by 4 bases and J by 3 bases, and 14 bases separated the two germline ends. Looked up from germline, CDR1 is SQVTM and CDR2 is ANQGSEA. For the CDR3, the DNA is TGCAGCGTTGCGCGGATCCAGTGGACAGATACGCAGTATTTT. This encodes CSVARIQWTDTQYF.